The 22 T cell receptor beta chains below come from one sample, sequenced in a study of blood T cells in healthy people across ages. Using a J-beta primer mix together with a sample-barcoded 5' primer, a second PCR was run for about 7 to 12 cycles. TCRdb analysed the 5' RACE reads with MiXCR anew, one entry per CDR3 protein. The sample shows about 900,000 distinct CDR3 sequences, approximately 65% of them seen only once. Material for sequencing was blood. These receptors were obtained from a man under 40 in good health.

The chain links TRBV24-1 to TRBJ2-3; 8 bases fit TRBD1. Germline V gene sequence: CDR1 KGHDR, CDR2 SFDVKD. V lost 5 bases, J lost 10 bases, and 7 bases stayed unmatched. This CDR3 spans 13 amino acids. CDR3 amino acids: CATSAGQGTAQYF. The DNA of the CDR3 is TGTGCCACCAGTGCCGGACAGGGAACGGCGCAGTATTTT.

The V gene is TRBV12-3 or TRBV12-4, the J gene TRBJ1-2; 10 nucleotides align to TRBD1. The length of the CDR3 is 19 residues. Trimming took 6 bases from V and 3 from J; bases not matched to a gene: 19. CDR3 in DNA: TGTGCCAGCAGATACAATACCGGGACAGGGGACGATGGAGACTATGGCTACACCTTC. It is translated as CASRYNTGTGDDGDYGYTF.

The chain has TRBV4-3 and TRBJ2-3, with D tentatively TRBD2 (6 bases). The CDR3 consists of 17 residues. Germline V gene sequence: CDR1 LGHNA, CDR2 YSLEER. The germline V and J ends were trimmed by 0 bases and 6 bases, with 19 bases remaining between them. For the CDR3, the DNA is TGCGCCAGCAGCCAAGAGGGTTTTGGCGGGGCCACGGATACGCAGTATTTT. Its translation is CASSQEGFGGATDTQYF.

V gene TRBV20-1 combines with J gene TRBJ2-5, with D maybe TRBD1 (6 bases). The V end was cut by 4 bases, the J end by 5 bases, with 14 bases between. This CDR3 has 13 residues. CDR1 is DFQATT, CDR2 SNEGSKA, per germline (reference sequence). The CDR3 sequence: CSANGGHLETQYF. CDR3 in DNA: TGCAGTGCTAATGGGGGCCACTTGGAGACCCAGTACTTC.

The CDR3 loop is CSAPTGGRETQYF. For the CDR3, the DNA is TGCAGTGCTCCCACAGGGGGCAGAGAGACCCAGTACTTC. V gene TRBV20-1 combines with J gene TRBJ2-5, with 9 bases lining up with TRBD1. From germline, CDR1 is DFQATT and CDR2 SNEGSKA (reference sequence). J was trimmed by 4 bases and V by 5 bases; bases with no gene match: 5. The CDR3 extends over 13 amino acids.

In this sample, this clonotype turned up a few times. This chain joins TRBV20-1 and TRBJ2-7; no firm D call. This CDR3 has 15 amino acids. V dropped 0 bases and J dropped 0 bases, with 12 bases sitting between them. CDR1 and CDR2 from the germline V gene are DFQATT and SNEGSKA (reference sequence). The chain's CDR3 is CSARDVGRSSYEQYF. The CDR3, as DNA: TGCAGTGCTAGAGACGTGGGTCGAAGCTCCTACGAGCAGTACTTC.

The V and J genes are TRBV29-1 and TRBJ2-5, with D perhaps TRBD2 (5 bases). The DNA end favors TRBJ2-7, so the J call may be wrong. This CDR3 is 12 amino acids long. The germline V gene encodes CDR1 SQVTM and CDR2 ANQGSEA. The DNA for the CDR3 is TGCAGCGGAACGGGGTTGTTGGACGAGCAGTACTTC. Protein sequence: CSGTGLLDEQYF.

This clonotype appeared a few times. This chain links TRBV11-2 with TRBJ2-4; the match to TRBD2 covers 12 bases. With 8 bases clipped from V and 2 bases from J, the junction kept 4 bases outside the gene matches. Germline CDR1 SGHAT, CDR2 FQNNGV. This CDR3 comprises 15 residues. CDR3 residues: CASETSGGSKNIQYF. CDR3 coding DNA: TGTGCCAGCGAGACTAGCGGGGGATCCAAAAACATTCAGTACTTC.

This sequence joins TRBV7-9 and TRBJ1-1, with no clear D. Germline lookup yields CDR1 SEHNR and CDR2 FQNEAQ (reference sequence). The germline V and J ends were trimmed by 7 bases and 7 bases, with 13 bases remaining between them. This CDR3 has 12 amino acids. This CDR3 is CASTLERSEAFF. In DNA, the CDR3 is TGTGCCAGCACTTTGGAGAGGAGTGAAGCTTTCTTT.

V is TRBV27 and J is TRBJ2-7; D is possibly TRBD2 (6 bases). CDR3 length: 14 residues. Trimming left V 2 bases short and J 6 bases short, with 14 bases between. CDR1 and CDR2 (germline): MNHEY, SMNVEV (reference sequence). The DNA of the CDR3 is TGTGCCAGCAGTTTAACGAGGGAGGTCCTCGAGCAGTACTTC. Translating gives CASSLTREVLEQYF.

This clonotype was detected once. J is TRBJ1-2 and V is TRBV28; D is uncertain. The CDR3 sequence is 15 residues long. Germline V CDR1 and CDR2: MDHEN, SYDVKM. V was cut by 4 bases and J by 5 bases, with 17 bases left in between. The CDR3, as DNA: TGTGCCAGCAGTTCCCCGGCTCTTCTGGGGTATGGCTACACCTTC. It encodes CASSSPALLGYGYTF.

This chain joins TRBV6-5 and TRBJ2-1; D call uncertain. This CDR3 region has 11 residues. V lost 6 bases and J lost 12, with 12 bases in between. Germline V lookup: CDR1 MNHEY, CDR2 SVGAGI. This CDR3 is CASSSPMGQFF. In nucleotides, the CDR3 is TGTGCCAGCAGCTCCCCCATGGGGCAGTTCTTC.

The genes are TRBV7-9 and TRBJ2-3; TRBD2 agrees at 10 bases. This CDR3 is 16 amino acids long. The germline gives CDR1 SEHNR, CDR2 FQNEAQ (reference sequence). V trimming: 5 bases; J trimming: 4 bases; junction bases outside the gene matches: 9. The CDR3 region is CASSPLSGGAPDTQYF. The CDR3 coding sequence is TGTGCCAGCAGCCCTCTCAGCGGGGGGGCCCCAGATACGCAGTATTTT.

For this clonotype: At one end, the junction sequence differs from germline, possibly due to a read error. The CDR3 DNA reads as TGTGTCAGCAGTCCATATGGGGGAGGCTACACCTTC. It specifies CVSSPYGGGYTF. The V gene is TRBV12-3 or TRBV12-4, the J gene TRBJ1-2, with D perhaps matching TRBD1 (5 bases). The CDR3 covers 12 residues.

The rearrangement links TRBV7-2 to TRBJ2-7; TRBD2 aligns across 10 bases. The trim removed 5 bases at V and 4 bases at J, leaving 5 bases unmatched. Per the germline V gene, CDR1 is SGHTA and CDR2 is FQGNSA. This CDR3 is 14 amino acids long. The CDR3 region has the DNA TGTGCCAGCAGCCGTGTAGCGGGGGGTTACGAGCAGTACTTC. This encodes CASSRVAGGYEQYF.

The genes are TRBV9 and TRBJ2-1; D not certain. This CDR3 is built from 14 residues. Germline CDR1 SGDLS, CDR2 YYNGEE. V lost 4 bases to trimming and J lost 4 bases, with 12 bases between them. CDR3 nucleotide sequence: TGTGCCAGCAGCTCACCCTGGCAGTACAATGAGCAGTTCTTC. It yields the protein CASSSPWQYNEQFF.

A few counts support this clonotype. J is TRBJ2-1 and V is TRBV9, with D uncertain. The CDR3 totals 15 residues. The germline V and J ends were trimmed by 0 bases and 4 bases, with 11 bases remaining between them. Germline V gene data show CDR1 as SGDLS and CDR2 as YYNGEE. CDR3 in DNA: TGTGCCAGCAGCGTAGACGGAACCTCATACAATGAGCAGTTCTTC. Its translation: CASSVDGTSYNEQFF.

This clonotype was seen only a few times. The V call is TRBV6-7, the J call TRBJ2-1, with TRBD2 matching over 10 bases. TRBV6-7 falls under the ORF class, with uncertain function. This CDR3 spans 19 amino acids. V was pared by 0 bases and J by 4 bases, with 12 bases of the junction left unmatched. CDR3 sequence: CASSYSPRGELAGYNEQFF. The CDR3 DNA sequence: TGTGCCAGCAGTTACTCTCCTCGGGGGGAACTAGCGGGATACAATGAGCAGTTCTTC.

There are a few counts of this clonotype. The chain has TRBV10-3 and TRBJ2-1; 7 bases are a match to TRBD1. The CDR3 is made up of 20 amino acids. V lost 2 bases to trimming and J lost 0 bases; unmatched junction nucleotides: 16. Germline V gene sequence: CDR1 ENHRY, CDR2 SYGVKD. In DNA form, the CDR3 reads TGTGCCATCAGTGAGCTACCGGGACAGACTTTACCGAGCTCCTACAATGAGCAGTTCTTC. Its translation is CAISELPGQTLPSSYNEQFF.

The chain employs TRBV7-9 and TRBJ2-1; TRBD1 matches at 12 bases. The CDR3 has 18 amino acids. The ends lost 0 bases at V and 7 bases at J; junction bases unmatched: 10. CDR1 is SEHNR, CDR2 FQNEAQ, per germline (reference sequence). The CDR3 sequence: CASSLASGTGGFLNEQFF. In nucleotides, the CDR3 is TGTGCCAGCAGCTTAGCGTCCGGGACAGGGGGCTTCTTAAATGAGCAGTTCTTC. The full variable domain, with the rest looked up from reference TRBV7-9 and TRBJ2-1, is DTGVSQNPRHKITKRGQNVTFRCDPISEHNRLYWYRQTLGQGPEFLTYFQNEAQLEKSRLLSDRFSAERPKGSFSTLEIQRTEQGDSAMYLCASSLASGTGGFLNEQFFGPGTRLTVL.

This chain joins TRBV29-1 and TRBJ2-1; D not certain. The CDR3 runs 14 residues. Germline V CDR1 and CDR2: SQVTM, ANQGSEA. Trimming shortened V by 6 bases and J by 0 bases, and 12 bases separated the two germline ends. CDR3 protein: CSVPTASSYNEQFF. The CDR3 bases are TGCAGCGTCCCGACTGCAAGCTCCTACAATGAGCAGTTCTTC.

This rearrangement joins TRBV4-2 to TRBJ1-2; D may be TRBD1 (6 bases). Germline-derived CDR1 and CDR2 are LGHNA and YNFKEQ. V was pared by 1 base and J by 4 bases, with 19 bases between. This CDR3 region has 17 residues. CDR3 sequence: CASSQGPGTSESYGYTF. The CDR3 nucleotides are TGTGCCAGCAGCCAAGGTCCCGGGACATCAGAATCCTATGGCTACACCTTC.